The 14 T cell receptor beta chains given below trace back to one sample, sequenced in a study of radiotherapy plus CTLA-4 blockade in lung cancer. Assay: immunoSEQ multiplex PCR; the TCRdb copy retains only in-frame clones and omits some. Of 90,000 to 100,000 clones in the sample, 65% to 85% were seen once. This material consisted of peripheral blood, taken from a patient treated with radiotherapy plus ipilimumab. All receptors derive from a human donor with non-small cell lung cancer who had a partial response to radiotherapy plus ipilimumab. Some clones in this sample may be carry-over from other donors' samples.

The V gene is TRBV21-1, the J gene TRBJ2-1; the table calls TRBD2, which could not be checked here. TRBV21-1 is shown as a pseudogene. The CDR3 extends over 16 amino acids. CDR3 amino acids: CASSKESLGTGNEQFF. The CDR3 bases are TGTGCCAGCAGCAAAGAGTCCCTCGGTACGGGAAATGAGCAGTTCTTC.

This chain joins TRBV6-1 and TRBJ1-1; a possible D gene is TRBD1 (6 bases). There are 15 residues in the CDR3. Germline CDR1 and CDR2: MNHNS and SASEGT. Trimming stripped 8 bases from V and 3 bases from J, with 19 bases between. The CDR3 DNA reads TGTGCCAGCCACCGGGACACGTTAACCTACACTGAAGCTTTCTTT. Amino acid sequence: CASHRDTLTYTEAFF.

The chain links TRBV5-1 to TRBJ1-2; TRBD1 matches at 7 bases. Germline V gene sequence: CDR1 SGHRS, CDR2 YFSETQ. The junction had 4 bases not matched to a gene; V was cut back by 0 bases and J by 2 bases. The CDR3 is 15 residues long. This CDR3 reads CASSLDQQGNYGYTF. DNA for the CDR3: TGCGCCAGCAGCTTGGATCAACAGGGGAACTATGGCTACACCTTC.

For the CDR3, the DNA is TGCGCCAGCAGCTCCCGCGGGGGGCGCACAGATACGCAGTATTTT. It codes for CASSSRGGRTDTQYF. The rearrangement links TRBV5-1 to TRBJ2-3; 8 bases are a match to TRBD2. CDR3 size: 15 residues. The V segment lost 3 bases and the J segment 1 base; nucleotides outside the gene matches: 4. From germline, CDR1 is SGHRS and CDR2 YFSETQ.

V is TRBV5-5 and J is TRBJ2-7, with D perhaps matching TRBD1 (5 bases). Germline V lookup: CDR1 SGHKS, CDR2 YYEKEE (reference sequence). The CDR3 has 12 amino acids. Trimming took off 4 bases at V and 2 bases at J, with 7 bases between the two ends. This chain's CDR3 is CASSGHAYEQYF. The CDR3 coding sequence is TGTGCCAGCAGCGGACACGCCTACGAGCAGTACTTC.

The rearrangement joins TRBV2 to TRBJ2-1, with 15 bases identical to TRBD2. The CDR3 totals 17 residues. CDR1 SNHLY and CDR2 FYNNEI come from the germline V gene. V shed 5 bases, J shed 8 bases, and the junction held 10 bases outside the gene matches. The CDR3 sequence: CASSISGTSGGTDEQFF. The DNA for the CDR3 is TGTGCCAGCAGTATTTCCGGGACTAGCGGGGGGACGGATGAGCAGTTCTTC.

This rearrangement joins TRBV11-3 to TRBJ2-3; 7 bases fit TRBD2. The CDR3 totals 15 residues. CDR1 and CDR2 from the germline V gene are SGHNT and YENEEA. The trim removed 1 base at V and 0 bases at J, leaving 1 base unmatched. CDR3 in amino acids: CASSLVAGSTDTQYF. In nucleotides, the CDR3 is TGTGCCAGCAGCTTAGTAGCGGGTAGCACAGATACGCAGTATTTT.

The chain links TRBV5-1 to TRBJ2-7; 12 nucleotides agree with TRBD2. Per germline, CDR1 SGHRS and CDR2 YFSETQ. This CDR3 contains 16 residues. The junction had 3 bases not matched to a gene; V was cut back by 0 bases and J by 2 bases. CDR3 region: CASSLGTSGNTYEQYF. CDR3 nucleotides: TGCGCCAGCAGCTTGGGGACTAGCGGGAACACCTACGAGCAGTACTTC.

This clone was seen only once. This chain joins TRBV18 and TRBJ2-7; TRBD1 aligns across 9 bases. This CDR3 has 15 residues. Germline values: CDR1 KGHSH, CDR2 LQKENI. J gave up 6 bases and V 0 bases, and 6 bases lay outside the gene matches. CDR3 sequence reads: CASSPPTGGASEQYF. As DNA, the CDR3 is TGTGCCAGCTCACCACCGACAGGGGGTGCATCCGAGCAGTACTTC.

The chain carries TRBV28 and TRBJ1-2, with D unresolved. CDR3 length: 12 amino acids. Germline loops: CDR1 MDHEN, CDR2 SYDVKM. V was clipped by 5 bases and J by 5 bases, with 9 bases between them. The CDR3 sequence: CASSPELYGYTF. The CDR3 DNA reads TGTGCCAGCAGTCCCGAACTATATGGCTACACCTTC.

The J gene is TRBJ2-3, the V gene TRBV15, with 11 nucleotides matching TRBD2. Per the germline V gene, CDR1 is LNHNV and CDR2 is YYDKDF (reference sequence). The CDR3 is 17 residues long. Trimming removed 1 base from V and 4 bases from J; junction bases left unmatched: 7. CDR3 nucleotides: TGTGCCACCAGCAGAGTTCCCTCTAGCGGGAGGCCAGATACGCAGTATTTT. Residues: CATSRVPSSGRPDTQYF.

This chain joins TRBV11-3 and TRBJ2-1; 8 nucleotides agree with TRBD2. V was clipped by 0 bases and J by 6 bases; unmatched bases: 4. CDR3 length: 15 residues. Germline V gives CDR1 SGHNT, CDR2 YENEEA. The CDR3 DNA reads TGTGCCAGCAGCTTAGATCACGGGGGGGGCAATGAGCAGTTCTTC. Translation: CASSLDHGGGNEQFF.

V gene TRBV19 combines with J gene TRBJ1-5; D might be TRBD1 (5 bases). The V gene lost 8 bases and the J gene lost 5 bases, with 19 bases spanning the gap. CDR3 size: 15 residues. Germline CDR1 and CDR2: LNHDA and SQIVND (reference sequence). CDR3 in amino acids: CASSFARANYQPQHF. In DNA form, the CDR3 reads TGTGCCAGTTCGTTTGCCAGGGCAAACTATCAGCCCCAGCATTTT.

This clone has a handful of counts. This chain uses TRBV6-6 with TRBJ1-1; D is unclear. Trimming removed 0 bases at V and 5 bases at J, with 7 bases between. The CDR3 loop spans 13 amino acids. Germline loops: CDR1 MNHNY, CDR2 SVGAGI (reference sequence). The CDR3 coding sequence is TGTGCCAGCAGTTACTCGACGCGGACTGAAGCTTTCTTT. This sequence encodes CASSYSTRTEAFF.